A single sample is the source of the 18 T cell receptor beta chains below, sequenced in a study of Ad26.COV2.S vaccination and SARS-CoV-2 variants. Treatment noted: roughly 19 received Ad26.COV2.S at low or high dose, single or two shots; 5 received placebo; per-sample allocation not given. Collection of the samples took place on day 63 after the first injection of vaccine or placebo. Repertoires were generated with immunoSEQ multiplex PCR, while TCRdb's copy carries only in-frame clones and drops some. Among approximately 420,000 clones listed, roughly 90% were seen once. The source was peripheral blood, collected in a trial of Ad26.COV2.S vaccine versus placebo. The receptors here all came from a person aged 18-65 years who received the Ad26.COV2.S COVID-19 vaccine or a placebo.

This clone occurred many times. This chain links TRBV5-1 with TRBJ2-5; D is possibly TRBD2 (5 bases). Trimming shortened V by 6 bases and J by 5 bases, and 14 bases separated the two germline ends. The V gene's germline CDR1 is SGHRS and CDR2 YFSETQ. This CDR3 region has 13 residues. CDR3 loop: CASTTGSDETQYF. The CDR3 nucleotides are TGCGCCAGCACGACGGGGTCGGACGAGACCCAGTACTTC.

This clone has more than one count but fewer than ten. J is TRBJ2-7 and V is TRBV2; 10 nucleotides agree with TRBD2. V gave up 7 bases and J gave up 2 bases; unmatched junction bases: 11. The CDR3 loop spans 16 amino acids. From germline, CDR1 is SNHLY and CDR2 FYNNEI. CDR3 loop: CASNPPSGGHPYEQYF. The CDR3, as DNA: TGTGCCAGCAATCCCCCTAGCGGGGGCCACCCCTACGAGCAGTACTTC.

This clone was seen once. J is TRBJ2-3 and V is TRBV7-2; D unresolved. Deletions cut 3 bases from V and 4 bases from J, with 8 bases between. Per germline, CDR1 SGHTA and CDR2 FQGNSA. The CDR3 extends over 13 amino acids. Here the CDR3 reads CASSLDGSDTQYF. DNA for the CDR3: TGTGCCAGCAGCTTGGACGGTTCAGATACGCAGTATTTT.

CDR3 in amino acids: CSVGDRGNTEAFF. CDR3 in DNA: TGCAGCGTAGGGGACAGGGGTAACACTGAAGCTTTCTTT. This chain uses TRBV29-1 with TRBJ1-1; 10 positions agree with TRBD1. V lost 6 bases to trimming and J lost 2 bases; unmatched junction nucleotides: 3. Looked up from germline, CDR1 is SQVTM and CDR2 is ANQGSEA. CDR3 length: 13 residues.

This clone was seen only once. The rearrangement links TRBV9 to TRBJ2-5; D uncertain. This CDR3 has 15 amino acids. CDR1 is SGDLS and CDR2 is YYNGEE in the germline V gene. The V end was cut by 3 bases, the J end by 3 bases, with 15 bases between. The CDR3 is CASSGPWQVEETQYF. The CDR3 DNA is TGTGCCAGCAGCGGTCCTTGGCAGGTAGAAGAGACCCAGTACTTC.

This clone was seen once. The rearrangement uses TRBV11-2 and TRBJ2-2, with TRBD2 matching over 9 bases. Trimming removed 2 bases from V and 3 bases from J; junction bases left unmatched: 10. Germline CDR1 reads SGHAT; CDR2 reads FQNNGV. This CDR3 is built from 18 residues. In DNA, the CDR3 is TGTGCCAGCAGCTTATTAATCAGCGGGGGGCCGTACACCGGGGAGCTGTTTTTT. Its protein product is CASSLLISGGPYTGELFF.

The sample holds a few counts of this clone. The chain links TRBV18 to TRBJ1-6; 10 bases are shared with TRBD1. CDR3 length equals 14 residues. The V and J ends lost 6 bases and 12 bases, in that order; junction bases with no gene match: 8. Germline V gene lookup returns CDR1 KGHSH and CDR2 LQKENI. The CDR3 is CASSGQGDEGPLHF. The CDR3 region has the DNA TGTGCCAGCTCTGGACAGGGGGATGAAGGACCCCTCCACTTT.

Written as DNA, the CDR3 is TGTGCCACCTCTGACACCGTTTATGGCTACACCTTC. It translates to CATSDTVYGYTF. The chain uses TRBV28 and TRBJ1-2; no firm D call. V shed 10 bases and J shed 5 bases, with 14 bases lying between them. In germline, CDR1 is MDHEN, CDR2 SYDVKM. The CDR3 loop spans 12 amino acids.

The rearrangement joins TRBV19 to TRBJ1-4, with no clear D. The V gene's germline CDR1 is LNHDA and CDR2 SQIVND (reference sequence). This CDR3 has 13 amino acids. The V gene lost 6 bases and the J gene lost 8 bases, with 13 bases spanning the gap. CDR3 amino acids: CASRRHDLEKLFF. In nucleotides, the CDR3 is TGTGCCAGTAGACGACACGACTTGGAAAAACTGTTTTTT.

The chain employs TRBV27 and TRBJ2-7; no reliable D call. Trimming took 3 bases from V and 1 from J, leaving 10 bases between them. The CDR3 sequence is 14 residues long. The V gene's germline CDR1 is MNHEY and CDR2 SMNVEV (reference sequence). In DNA, the CDR3 is TGTGCCAGCAGTTTCCAGGTCCATTCCTACGAGCAGTACTTC. Amino acids: CASSFQVHSYEQYF.

The chain is built from TRBV19 and TRBJ2-7, with 7 bases matching TRBD1. The CDR3 spans 14 residues. CDR1 is LNHDA, CDR2 SQIVND, per germline (reference sequence). The J segment lost 1 base and the V segment lost 6 bases, leaving 6 bases of the junction unmatched. This chain's CDR3 is CASRARQGSYEQYF. CDR3 coding DNA: TGTGCCAGTAGGGCTAGACAGGGATCCTACGAGCAGTACTTC.

This sequence joins TRBV29-1 and TRBJ1-1, with 7 nucleotides matching TRBD1. V was pared by 7 bases and J by 3 bases, with 20 bases of the junction left unmatched. The germline CDR1 and CDR2 sequences are SQVTM and ANQGSEA. This CDR3 region has 17 residues. CDR3 DNA sequence: TGCAGCGCCTGGGGCGGGATAACAGGGGAGAAGGACACTGAAGCTTTCTTT. Amino acid sequence: CSAWGGITGEKDTEAFF.

The chain is built from TRBV9 and TRBJ1-6; 8 bases map to TRBD1. The CDR3 is 16 amino acids. Per germline, CDR1 SGDLS and CDR2 YYNGEE. With V trimmed by 4 bases and J by 10 bases, 13 bases remained unmatched. CDR3 protein: CASSTGLQGERSPLHF. In DNA form, the CDR3 reads TGTGCCAGCAGCACCGGATTACAGGGGGAGAGGTCACCCCTCCACTTT.

The rearrangement uses TRBV5-1 and TRBJ2-3; D remains unclear. V was clipped by 4 bases and J by 4 bases, with 10 bases between them. The CDR3 length is 13 residues. CDR1 and CDR2 (germline): SGHRS, YFSETQ. CDR3: CASSQPLPDTQYF. CDR3 sequence (DNA): TGCGCCAGCAGCCAACCGCTTCCAGATACGCAGTATTTT.

V and J are TRBV20-1 and TRBJ2-7; the D call may be TRBD1 or TRBD2 (5 bases each). Trimming stripped 3 bases from V and 2 bases from J, with 11 bases between. The CDR3 is made up of 13 amino acids. Germline loops: CDR1 DFQATT, CDR2 SNEGSKA (reference sequence). CDR3 DNA sequence: TGCAGTGCTAGTGAGGGGCCCACCTACGAGCAGTACTTC. Translation gives CSASEGPTYEQYF.

The chain carries TRBV6-5 and TRBJ2-2, with D hard to call. Per germline, CDR1 MNHEY and CDR2 SVGAGI. V dropped 5 bases and J dropped 3 bases, with 4 bases sitting between them. The CDR3 sequence is 12 residues long. CDR3 sequence: CASSRDTGELFF. CDR3 in DNA: TGTGCCAGCAGTCGTGACACCGGGGAGCTGTTTTTT.

This chain connects TRBV6-2 or TRBV6-3 to TRBJ2-5; D may be TRBD2 (5 bases). Germline V gives CDR1 MNHEY, CDR2 SVGEGT. With 0 bases removed from V and 8 bases from J, the gap between germline ends came to 13 bases. CDR3 size: 14 residues. The CDR3 bases are TGTGCCAGCAGTTACTCGATGTCGGGGAGAACCCAGTACTTC. Translation: CASSYSMSGRTQYF.

The rearrangement joins TRBV6-2 or TRBV6-3 to TRBJ1-5; possibly TRBD1 for D (5 bases). Trimming cost V 2 bases and J 5 bases, with 16 bases left between them. Germline V gene lookup returns CDR1 MNHEY and CDR2 SVGEGT. The CDR3 spans 16 residues. The CDR3 DNA follows: TGTGCCAGCAGTTACGGGCAGGGCCCCAATGATCAGCCCCAGCATTTT. It codes for CASSYGQGPNDQPQHF.